One sample yielded the 21 T cell receptor beta chains listed below, sequenced in a study of blood T cell repertoires in COVID-19. Assay: immunoSEQ multiplex PCR; the TCRdb copy retains only in-frame clones and omits some. The sample records approximately 350,000 clones, around 91% being singletons. Material: peripheral blood. The receptors shown here come from a woman aged 18-30 years who had recovered from COVID-19.

The chain carries TRBV9 and TRBJ2-1; 13 bases are shared with TRBD2. The CDR3 extends over 17 amino acids. V trimming: 3 bases; J trimming: 8 bases; junction bases outside the gene matches: 11. Germline V gene data show CDR1 as SGDLS and CDR2 as YYNGEE. CDR3 in amino acids: CASSGPRTSGSSHEQFF. The CDR3 DNA follows: TGTGCCAGCAGCGGGCCCCGGACTAGCGGGAGTAGTCATGAGCAGTTCTTC.

This sequence joins TRBV7-9 and TRBJ1-5, with unresolved D. Deletions cut 2 bases from V and 0 bases from J, with 14 bases between. Germline CDR1 SEHNR, CDR2 FQNEAQ (reference sequence). CDR3 length equals 17 residues. CDR3 region: CASSLFREGDSNQPQHF. CDR3 nucleotides: TGTGCCAGCAGCTTATTCCGGGAGGGTGATAGCAATCAGCCCCAGCATTTT.

The J gene is TRBJ2-3, the V gene TRBV10-3; a possible D gene is TRBD2 (5 bases). The CDR3 runs to 14 residues. The V end was cut by 10 bases, the J end by 11 bases, with 25 bases between. Germline CDR1 and CDR2: ENHRY and SYGVKD. The CDR3: CATQVPATGFMQYF. CDR3 bases: TGTGCCACACAAGTTCCGGCAACGGGGTTTATGCAGTATTTT.

This chain links TRBV19 with TRBJ1-1; D is undetermined. Germline values: CDR1 LNHDA, CDR2 SQIVND (reference sequence). There are 12 residues in the CDR3. Trimming removed 7 bases at V and 4 bases at J, with 10 bases between. In DNA form, the CDR3 reads TGTGCCAGTACACGGCTAGGCACTGAAGCTTTCTTT. Translation: CASTRLGTEAFF.

In this sample, this clone turned up a few times. The chain joins TRBV5-1 to TRBJ2-1; the match to TRBD2 covers 15 bases. The V gene's germline CDR1 is SGHRS and CDR2 YFSETQ. The CDR3 sequence is 17 residues long. With V trimmed by 5 bases and J by 6 bases, 9 bases remained unmatched. The CDR3 is CASRPRTSGRAGNEQFF. The CDR3 DNA reads as TGCGCCAGCAGACCGAGGACTAGCGGGAGGGCCGGCAATGAGCAGTTCTTC.

This rearrangement joins TRBV30 to TRBJ2-2; tentative D call: TRBD1 (6 bases). With 3 bases removed from V and 0 bases from J, the gap between germline ends came to 14 bases. The CDR3 sequence is 16 residues long. Germline loops: CDR1 GTSNPN, CDR2 SVGIG (reference sequence). The CDR3 sequence: CAWRSDSRTNTGELFF. In DNA, the CDR3 is TGTGCCTGGAGATCGGACAGCCGGACGAACACCGGGGAGCTGTTTTTT.

This chain links TRBV5-1 with TRBJ1-2, with a tentative D call TRBD1 (6 bases). The V end lost 1 base, the J end lost 2 bases, and 9 bases lay between the germline ends. Germline CDR1 is SGHRS and CDR2 is YFSETQ. The CDR3 is made up of 14 amino acids. The CDR3 spells CASSLQGQNYGYTF. In nucleotides, the CDR3 is TGCGCCAGCAGCTTGCAGGGACAAAACTATGGCTACACCTTC.

This clone was recorded once. This chain connects TRBV5-4 to TRBJ2-3; the D gene is possibly TRBD1 (6 bases). Trimming left V 4 bases short and J 4 bases short, with 31 bases between. Germline loops: CDR1 SGHNT, CDR2 YYREEE (reference sequence). The CDR3 contains 20 residues. The CDR3 reads CASSLPPGASYWGLADTQYF. The CDR3 region has the DNA TGTGCCAGCAGCCTCCCTCCAGGGGCCAGCTACTGGGGGCTGGCAGATACGCAGTATTTT.

The chain employs TRBV11-3 and TRBJ2-1, with D maybe TRBD2 (6 bases). Per germline, CDR1 SGHNT and CDR2 YENEEA. Trimming shortened V by 4 bases and J by 4 bases, and 14 bases separated the two germline ends. This CDR3 comprises 15 residues. CDR3 protein: CASSSSALKYNEQFF. The CDR3 DNA follows: TGTGCCAGCAGCTCTAGCGCCCTTAAGTACAATGAGCAGTTCTTC. Complete variable domain (other parts from reference TRBV11-3 and TRBJ2-1): EAGVVQSPRYKIIEKKQPVAFWCNPISGHNTLYWYLQNLGQGPELLIRYENEEAVDDSQLPKDRFSAERLKGVDSTLKIQPAELGDSAVYLCASSSSALKYNEQFFGPGTRLTVL.

The genes are TRBV19 and TRBJ1-2; D is possibly TRBD1 (6 bases). CDR1 is LNHDA and CDR2 is SQIVND in the germline V gene (reference sequence). V shed 3 bases and J shed 8 bases, with 19 bases lying between them. The CDR3 has 15 amino acids. In DNA form, the CDR3 reads TGTGCCAGTAGTATGGGGGGGCGCGATCCCCGCGGCTACACCTTC. It translates to CASSMGGRDPRGYTF.

V usage is TRBV7-2 and J usage is TRBJ1-3; TRBD1 matches at 9 bases. CDR1 is SGHTA, CDR2 FQGNSA, per germline. V was pared by 5 bases and J by 5 bases, with 10 bases of the junction left unmatched. The CDR3 extends over 16 amino acids. CDR3 in DNA: TGTGCCAGCAGCACAAATCGACAGGGGGACAGAAACACCATATATTTT. Encoded protein: CASSTNRQGDRNTIYF.

This clone was counted a few times. The chain employs TRBV18 and TRBJ1-1; D call uncertain. V was shortened by 6 bases and J by 6 bases, with 8 bases between the two germline ends. The CDR3 contains 11 residues. Germline loops: CDR1 KGHSH, CDR2 LQKENI. CDR3 amino acids: CASSYTSEAFF. In DNA, the CDR3 is TGTGCCAGCTCTTACACCTCTGAAGCTTTCTTT.

The chain uses TRBV5-5 and TRBJ2-5, with D possibly being TRBD1 (6 bases). The CDR3 totals 13 residues. Germline V lookup: CDR1 SGHKS, CDR2 YYEKEE (reference sequence). V was cut by 3 bases and J by 7 bases, with 13 bases left in between. CDR3 sequence: CASSWDIEGTQYF. CDR3 DNA: TGTGCCAGCAGCTGGGACATTGAGGGGACCCAGTACTTC.

The chain joins TRBV18 to TRBJ1-2, with 7 bases matching TRBD1. Germline CDR1 reads KGHSH; CDR2 reads LQKENI. Trimming took 2 bases from V and 4 from J; bases not matched to a gene: 10. The CDR3 has 16 residues. The CDR3 sequence is CASSPGTELEGYGYTF. In nucleotides, the CDR3 is TGTGCCAGCTCACCAGGGACAGAACTAGAAGGCTATGGCTACACCTTC.

The rearrangement uses TRBV5-4 and TRBJ2-7; 10 bases agree with TRBD1. The CDR3 spans 15 residues. J gave up 3 bases and V 3 bases, and 6 bases lay outside the gene matches. Germline CDR1 and CDR2: SGHNT and YYREEE (reference sequence). The CDR3 protein is CASSSGTGARYEQYV. Written as DNA, the CDR3 is TGTGCCAGCAGCTCCGGGACAGGGGCCCGCTACGAGCAGTACGTC.

The chain is built from TRBV6-5 and TRBJ1-2; D unresolved. CDR3 length: 12 residues. Trimming stripped 5 bases from V and 3 bases from J, with 7 bases between. Per germline, CDR1 MNHEY and CDR2 SVGAGI. The CDR3 DNA sequence: TGTGCCAGCAGTCTTATTGACTATGGCTACACCTTC. Amino acids: CASSLIDYGYTF.

Worth noting for this clone: One junction end disagrees with the germline gene, perhaps due to a read error. The rearrangement uses TRBV12-3 or TRBV12-4 and TRBJ1-2; TRBD1 aligns across 7 bases. The CDR3 loop spans 12 amino acids. DNA for the CDR3: TGTGCCAGCAGGTTAGACAGGGATGGCTACACCTTC. It specifies CASRLDRDGYTF.

The V gene is TRBV10-2, the J gene TRBJ2-3; D not resolved. V lost 4 bases and J lost 6, with 8 bases in between. CDR1 WSHSY and CDR2 SAAADI come from the germline V gene. The CDR3 extends over 12 amino acids. CDR3 sequence: CASSAGSDTQYF. CDR3 coding DNA: TGCGCCAGCAGTGCCGGGTCGGATACGCAGTATTTT.

The chain combines TRBV11-2 with TRBJ2-1, with a tentative D call TRBD2 (6 bases). The CDR3 consists of 13 residues. With 8 bases removed from V and 0 bases from J, the gap between germline ends came to 8 bases. Germline V gives CDR1 SGHAT, CDR2 FQNNGV. The CDR3 is CASSGGSYNEQFF. The CDR3 DNA is TGTGCCAGCTCCGGGGGCTCCTACAATGAGCAGTTCTTC.

The chain is built from TRBV2 and TRBJ1-3; D might be TRBD1 (5 bases). The CDR3 loop spans 16 amino acids. The germline CDR1 and CDR2 sequences are SNHLY and FYNNEI. Deletions cut 8 bases from V and 0 bases from J, with 17 bases between. The CDR3 protein is CASLQGTLRSGNTIYF. CDR3 in DNA: TGTGCCAGCTTGCAGGGAACGTTACGCTCTGGAAACACCATATATTTT.

The rearrangement uses TRBV15 and TRBJ2-3, with 7 nucleotides matching TRBD2. J lost 2 bases, V lost 4 bases, and 9 bases had no gene match. The CDR3 is 16 residues long. CDR1 is LNHNV, CDR2 YYDKDF, per germline (reference sequence). CDR3 region: CATSKEAGLHTDTQYF. CDR3 coding DNA: TGTGCCACCAGCAAAGAAGCGGGATTACACACAGATACGCAGTATTTT.